This TCR beta chain was retrieved from a study of beta chain features in type 1 diabetes. It was via CD45RO/CCR7/CD25/CD127/CD95/CD27 that CD4+ naive, central memory, regulatory and stem cell-like memory cells were sorted. In the case of this clone: Its antigen is unidentified.

Every bit of the isolated RNA underwent reverse transcription, so sequencing read expressed TCRB transcripts. Naive, central memory and regulatory T cell samples produced a mean of about 4 million reads. The repertoire was sequenced with immunoSEQ multiplex PCR; TCRdb's copy has only in-frame clones and lacks some. The sample contains hundreds of thousands of clones, more than 13% of which appear only once. General study points: For cells with high TCR expression, cDNA sequencing could yield over-representation. Type 1 diabetes patients had TCRB CDR3s that were shorter (moderately but significantly so) in all four CD4+ subsets.

J lost 5 bases, V lost 0 bases, and 5 bases had no gene match. This CDR3 region has 16 residues. Looked up from germline, CDR1 is SGHNT and CDR2 is YYREEE (reference sequence). This TCR was recovered from a man aged 18 to 30 with type 1 diabetes. The chain recombines TRBV5-4 with TRBJ2-1, with 10 bases fitting TRBD2. The sample comprised naive CD4+ T cells from blood. CDR3 residues: CASSLVDLAGDNEQFF. The CDR3 DNA follows: TGTGCCAGCAGCTTGGTAGATCTAGCGGGGGACAATGAGCAGTTCTTC. The full variable domain, rest sourced from reference TRBV5-4 and TRBJ2-1, is ETGVTQSPTHLIKTRGQQVTLRCSSQSGHNTVSWYQQALGQGPQFIFQYYREEENGRGNFPPRFSGLQFPNYSSELNVNALELDDSALYLCASSLVDLAGDNEQFFGPGTRLTVL.